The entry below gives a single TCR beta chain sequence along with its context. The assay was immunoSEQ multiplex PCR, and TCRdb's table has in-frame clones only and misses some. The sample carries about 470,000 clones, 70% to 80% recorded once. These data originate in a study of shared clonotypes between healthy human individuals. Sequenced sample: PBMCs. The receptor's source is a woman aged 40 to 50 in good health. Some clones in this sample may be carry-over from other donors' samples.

The CDR3 region is CASSIGLAGVYEQYF. CDR3 nucleotides: TGTGCCAGCAGCATAGGACTAGCGGGAGTCTACGAGCAGTACTTC. J is TRBJ2-7 and V is TRBV5-4, with 13 bases identical to TRBD2. CDR1 and CDR2 (germline): SGHNT, YYREEE (reference sequence). The CDR3 totals 15 residues. Trimming at V came to 4 bases and at J to 3 bases, leaving 4 bases not matched to a gene.